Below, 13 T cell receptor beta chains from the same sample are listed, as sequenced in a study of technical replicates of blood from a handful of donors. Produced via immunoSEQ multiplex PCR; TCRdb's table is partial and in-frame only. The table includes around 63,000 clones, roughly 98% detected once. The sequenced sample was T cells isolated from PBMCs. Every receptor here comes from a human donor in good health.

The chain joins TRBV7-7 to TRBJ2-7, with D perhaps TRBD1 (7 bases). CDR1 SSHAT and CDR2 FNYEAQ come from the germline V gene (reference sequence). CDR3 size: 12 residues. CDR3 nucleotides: TGTGCTGGGGGGACAGCATTCTACGAGCAGTACTTC. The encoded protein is CAGGTAFYEQYF.

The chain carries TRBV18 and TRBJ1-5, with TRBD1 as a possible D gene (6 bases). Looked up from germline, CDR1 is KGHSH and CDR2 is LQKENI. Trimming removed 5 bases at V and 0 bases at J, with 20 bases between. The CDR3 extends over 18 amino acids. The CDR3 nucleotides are TGTGCCAGCTCAAAGGGGGGGGACGTCTTTTTTAGCAATCAGCCCCAGCATTTT. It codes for CASSKGGDVFFSNQPQHF.

The CDR3: CASSVLAAGLSGNTIYF. The DNA for the CDR3 is TGTGCCAGTAGTGTCTTGGCAGCGGGGTTGTCTGGAAACACCATATATTTT. This chain links TRBV19 with TRBJ1-3, with D unclear. The germline V and J ends were trimmed by 5 bases and 1 base, with 18 bases remaining between them. The CDR3 consists of 17 residues. Germline CDR1 is LNHDA and CDR2 is SQIVND (reference sequence).

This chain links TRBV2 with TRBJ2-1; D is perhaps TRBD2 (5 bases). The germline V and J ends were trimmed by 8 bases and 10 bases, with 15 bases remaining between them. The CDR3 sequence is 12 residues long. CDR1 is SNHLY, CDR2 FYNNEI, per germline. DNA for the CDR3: TGTGCCAGCTCAGAGGCGGGCGGCGAGCAGTTCTTC. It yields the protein CASSEAGGEQFF.

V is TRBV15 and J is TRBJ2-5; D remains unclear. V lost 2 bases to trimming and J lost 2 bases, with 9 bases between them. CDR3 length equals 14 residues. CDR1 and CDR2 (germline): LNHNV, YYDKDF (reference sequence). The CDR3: CATSRLLPQETQYF. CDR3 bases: TGTGCCACCAGCAGACTCCTACCACAAGAGACCCAGTACTTC. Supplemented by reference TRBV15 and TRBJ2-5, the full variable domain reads DAMVIQNPRYQVTQFGKPVTLSCSQTLNHNVMYWYQQKSSQAPKLLFHYYDKDFNNEADTPDNFQSRRPNTSFCFLDIRSPGLGDTAMYLCATSRLLPQETQYFGPGTRLLVL.

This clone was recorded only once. The CDR3 DNA reads TGTGCCAGCAATAGGGGGCCTGTGTTGAATTCACCCCTCCACTTT. This translates into CASNRGPVLNSPLHF. The chain links TRBV2 to TRBJ1-6; 7 bases line up with TRBD1. Germline CDR1 is SNHLY and CDR2 is FYNNEI. CDR3 size: 15 residues. V lost 7 bases and J lost 7; bases outside the gene matches: 10.

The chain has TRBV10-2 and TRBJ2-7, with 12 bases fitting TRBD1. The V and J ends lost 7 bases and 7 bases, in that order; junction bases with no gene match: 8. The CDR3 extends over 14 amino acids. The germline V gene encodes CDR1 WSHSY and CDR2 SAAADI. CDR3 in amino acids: CASTSGTGGREQYF. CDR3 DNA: TGCGCCAGCACCTCCGGGACAGGGGGCCGGGAGCAGTACTTC.

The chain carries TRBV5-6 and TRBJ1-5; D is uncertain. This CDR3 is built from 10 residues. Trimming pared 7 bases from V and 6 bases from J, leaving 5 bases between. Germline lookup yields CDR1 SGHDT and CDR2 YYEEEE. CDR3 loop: CASGGQPQHF. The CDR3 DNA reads TGTGCCAGCGGAGGTCAGCCCCAGCATTTT. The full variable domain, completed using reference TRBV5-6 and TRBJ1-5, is DAGVTQSPTHLIKTRGQQVTLRCSPKSGHDTVSWYQQALGQGPQFIFQYYEEEERQRGNFPDRFSGHQFPNYSSELNVNALLLGDSALYLCASGGQPQHFGDGTRLSIL.

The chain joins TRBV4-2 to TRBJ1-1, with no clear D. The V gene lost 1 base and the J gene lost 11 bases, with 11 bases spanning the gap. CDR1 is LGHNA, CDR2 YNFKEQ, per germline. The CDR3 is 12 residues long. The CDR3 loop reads CASSQGHLGAFF. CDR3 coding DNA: TGTGCCAGCAGCCAAGGGCACCTCGGGGCTTTCTTT.

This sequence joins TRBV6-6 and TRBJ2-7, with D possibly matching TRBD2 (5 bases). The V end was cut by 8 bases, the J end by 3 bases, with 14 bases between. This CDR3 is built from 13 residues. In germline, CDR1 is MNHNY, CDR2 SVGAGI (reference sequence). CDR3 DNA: TGTGCCAGCCACGGGGATTACCACTACGAGCAGTACTTC. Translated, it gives CASHGDYHYEQYF.

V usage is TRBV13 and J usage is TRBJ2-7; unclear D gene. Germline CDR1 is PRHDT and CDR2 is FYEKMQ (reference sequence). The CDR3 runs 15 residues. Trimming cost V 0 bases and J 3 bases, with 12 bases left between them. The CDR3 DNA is TGTGCCAGCAGCTTAGGTCCCCGACAAGACTACGAGCAGTACTTC. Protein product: CASSLGPRQDYEQYF.

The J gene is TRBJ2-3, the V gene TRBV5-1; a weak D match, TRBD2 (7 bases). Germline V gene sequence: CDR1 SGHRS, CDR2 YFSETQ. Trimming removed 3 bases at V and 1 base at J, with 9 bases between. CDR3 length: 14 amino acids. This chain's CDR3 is CASSSGGGTDTQYF. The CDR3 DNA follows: TGCGCCAGCAGCTCGGGGGGCGGCACAGATACGCAGTATTTT. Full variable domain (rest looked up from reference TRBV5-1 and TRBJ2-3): KAGVTQTPRYLIKTRGQQVTLSCSPISGHRSVSWYQQTPGQGLQFLFEYFSETQRNKGNFPGRFSGRQFSNSRSEMNVSTLELGDSALYLCASSSGGGTDTQYFGPGTRLTVL.

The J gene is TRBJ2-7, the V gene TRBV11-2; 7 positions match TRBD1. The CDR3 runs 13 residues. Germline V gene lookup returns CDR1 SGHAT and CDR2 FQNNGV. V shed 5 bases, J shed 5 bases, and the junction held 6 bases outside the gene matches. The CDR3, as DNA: TGTGCCAGCAGCACTGGACAGGCTGACGAGCAGTACTTC. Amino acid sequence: CASSTGQADEQYF.